Only one count was recorded for the clone carrying this TCR beta chain. What it recognizes is unknown. The sample originates from a study of T cell responses to AZD1222 COVID-19 vaccine. Sequencing used immunoSEQ multiplex PCR; TCRdb keeps in-frame clones, though not all of them. The sample records around 180,000 clones, 88% being singletons. Study-level points and caveats: Increased Spike-specific TCR breadth and depth were observed after two AZD1222 doses. Nearly half of the spike-specific TCRs reportedly recognize variant regions that carry no mutations. Mapped onto spike, vaccine-associated CD4 TCRs spanned it and were dominant at 160-218 and 743-854. The repertoires were collected only after the peak T cell response.

Germline assignment: CDR1 SGHNT and CDR2 YYREEE (reference sequence). CDR3 size: 14 residues. Trimming removed 4 bases from V and 2 bases from J, with 11 bases in between. Sample: peripheral blood, taken on day 0 of AZD1222 vaccination. This TCR was recovered from an adult in good health. The chain is built from TRBV5-4 and TRBJ2-3; D is perhaps TRBD1 (6 bases). The CDR3: CASSRGHTTDTQYF. CDR3 DNA sequence: TGTGCCAGCAGCCGGGGACATACCACAGATACGCAGTATTTT.